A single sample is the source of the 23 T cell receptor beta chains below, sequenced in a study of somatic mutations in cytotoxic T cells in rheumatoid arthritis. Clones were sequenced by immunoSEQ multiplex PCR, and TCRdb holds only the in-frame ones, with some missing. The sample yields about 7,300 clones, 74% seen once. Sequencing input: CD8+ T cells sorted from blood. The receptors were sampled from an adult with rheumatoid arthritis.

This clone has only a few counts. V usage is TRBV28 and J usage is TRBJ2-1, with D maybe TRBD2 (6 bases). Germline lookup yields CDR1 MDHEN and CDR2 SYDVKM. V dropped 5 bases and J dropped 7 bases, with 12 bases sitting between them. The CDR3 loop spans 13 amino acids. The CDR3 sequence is CASSTLGGNEQFF. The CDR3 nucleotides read TGTGCCAGCAGTACGCTCGGGGGAAATGAGCAGTTCTTC.

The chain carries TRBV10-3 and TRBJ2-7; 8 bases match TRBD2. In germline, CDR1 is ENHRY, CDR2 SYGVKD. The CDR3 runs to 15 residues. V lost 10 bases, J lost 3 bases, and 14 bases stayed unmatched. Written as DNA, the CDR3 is TGTGCCACCCACGAGGCTAGCGGGCTCTTCTACGAGCAGTACTTC. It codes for CATHEASGLFYEQYF.

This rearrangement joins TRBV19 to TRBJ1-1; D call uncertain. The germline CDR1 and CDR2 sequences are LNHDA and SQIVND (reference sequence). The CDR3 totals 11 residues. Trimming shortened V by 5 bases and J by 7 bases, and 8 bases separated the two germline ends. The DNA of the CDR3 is TGTGCCAGTAGTGGCGGGAGTGAAGCTTTCTTT. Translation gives CASSGGSEAFF.

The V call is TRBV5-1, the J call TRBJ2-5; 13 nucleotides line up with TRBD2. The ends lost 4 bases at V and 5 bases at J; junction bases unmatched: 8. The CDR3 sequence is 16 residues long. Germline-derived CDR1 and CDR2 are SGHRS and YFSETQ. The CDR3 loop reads CASSKGTSGMGETQYF. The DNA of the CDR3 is TGCGCCAGCAGCAAGGGGACTAGCGGGATGGGTGAGACCCAGTACTTC.

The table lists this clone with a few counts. DNA of the CDR3: TGCGCCAGCGCGCGGGAGTTCACAGATACGCAGTATTTT. Protein sequence: CASAREFTDTQYF. V is TRBV4-1 and J is TRBJ2-3, with 7 bases matching TRBD2. The CDR3 length is 13 residues. Germline CDR1 is MGHRA and CDR2 is YSYEKL. V gave up 8 bases and J gave up 2 bases; unmatched junction bases: 4.

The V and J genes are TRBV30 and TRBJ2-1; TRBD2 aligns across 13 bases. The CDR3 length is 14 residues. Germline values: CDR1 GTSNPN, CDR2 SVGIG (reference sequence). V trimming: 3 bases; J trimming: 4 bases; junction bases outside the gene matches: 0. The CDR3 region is CAWRTSGRYNEQFF. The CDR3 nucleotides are TGTGCCTGGAGGACTAGCGGGAGGTACAATGAGCAGTTCTTC.

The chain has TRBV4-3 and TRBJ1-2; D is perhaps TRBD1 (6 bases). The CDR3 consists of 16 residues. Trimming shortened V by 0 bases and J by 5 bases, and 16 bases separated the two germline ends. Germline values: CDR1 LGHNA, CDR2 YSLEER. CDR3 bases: TGCGCCAGCAGCCAAGATCGGGGGGCCGGTTGGTATGGCTACACCTTC. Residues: CASSQDRGAGWYGYTF.

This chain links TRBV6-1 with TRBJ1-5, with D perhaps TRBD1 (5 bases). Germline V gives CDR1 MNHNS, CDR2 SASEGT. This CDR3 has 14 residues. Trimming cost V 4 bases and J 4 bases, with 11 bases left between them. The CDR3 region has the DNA TGTGCCAGCAGTGGGAGTGAGGGGAATCAGCCCCAGCATTTT. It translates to CASSGSEGNQPQHF.

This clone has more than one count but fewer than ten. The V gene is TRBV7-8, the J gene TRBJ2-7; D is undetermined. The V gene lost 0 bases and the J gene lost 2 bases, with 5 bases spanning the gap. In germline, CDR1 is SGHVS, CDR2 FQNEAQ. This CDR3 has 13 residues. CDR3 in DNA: TGTGCCAGCAGCTTAGCGCTGGCCTACGAGCAGTACTTC. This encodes CASSLALAYEQYF.

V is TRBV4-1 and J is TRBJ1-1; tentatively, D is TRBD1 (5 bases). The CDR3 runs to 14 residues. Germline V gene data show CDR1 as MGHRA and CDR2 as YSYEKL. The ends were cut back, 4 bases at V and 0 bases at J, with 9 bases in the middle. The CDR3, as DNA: TGCGCCAGCAGCCTCGACAGCCTGAACACTGAAGCTTTCTTT. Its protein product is CASSLDSLNTEAFF.

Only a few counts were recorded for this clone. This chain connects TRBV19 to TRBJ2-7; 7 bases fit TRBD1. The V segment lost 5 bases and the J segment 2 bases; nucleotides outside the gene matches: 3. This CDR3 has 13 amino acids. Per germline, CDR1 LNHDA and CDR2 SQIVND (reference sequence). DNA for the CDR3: TGTGCCAGTAGTCTGGGACAGACCTACGAGCAGTACTTC. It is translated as CASSLGQTYEQYF.

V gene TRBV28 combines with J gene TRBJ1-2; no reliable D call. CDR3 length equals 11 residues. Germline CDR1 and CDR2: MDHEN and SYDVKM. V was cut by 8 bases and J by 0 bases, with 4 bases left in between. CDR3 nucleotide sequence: TGTGCCAGCGTGTCTAACTATGGCTACACCTTC. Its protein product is CASVSNYGYTF.

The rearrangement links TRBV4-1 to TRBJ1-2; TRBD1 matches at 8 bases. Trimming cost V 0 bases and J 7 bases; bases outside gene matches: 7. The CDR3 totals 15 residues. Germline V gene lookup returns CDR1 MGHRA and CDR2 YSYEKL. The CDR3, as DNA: TGCGCCAGCAGCCAAGACTCAGGGGGCTATAGTGGCTACACCTTC. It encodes CASSQDSGGYSGYTF.

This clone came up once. CDR3: CASSLVHLSGNTIYF. CDR3 in DNA: TGTGCCAGCAGCTTAGTCCACCTCTCTGGAAACACCATATATTTT. The V and J genes are TRBV11-2 and TRBJ1-3; no clear D gene. Deletions cut 1 base from V and 0 bases from J, with 7 bases between. Germline V gene data show CDR1 as SGHAT and CDR2 as FQNNGV. This CDR3 is 15 amino acids long.

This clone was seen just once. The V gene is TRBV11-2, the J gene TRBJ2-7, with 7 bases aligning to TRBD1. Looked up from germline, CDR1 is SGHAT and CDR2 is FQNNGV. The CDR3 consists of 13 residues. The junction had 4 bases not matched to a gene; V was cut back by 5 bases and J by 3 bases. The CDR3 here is CASSTRDSYEQYF. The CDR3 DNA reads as TGTGCCAGCAGCACCCGGGACAGCTACGAGCAGTACTTC.

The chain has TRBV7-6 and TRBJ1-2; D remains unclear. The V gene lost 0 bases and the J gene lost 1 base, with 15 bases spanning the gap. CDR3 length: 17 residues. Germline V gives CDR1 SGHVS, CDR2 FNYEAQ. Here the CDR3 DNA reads TGTGCCAGCAGCTTAGCGCTCACGGAGGGAGTTAACTATGGCTACACCTTC. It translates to CASSLALTEGVNYGYTF.

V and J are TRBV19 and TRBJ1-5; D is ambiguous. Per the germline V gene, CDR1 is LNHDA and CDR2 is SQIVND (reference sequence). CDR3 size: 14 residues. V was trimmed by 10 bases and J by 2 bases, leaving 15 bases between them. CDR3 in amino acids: CATRWRGGNQPQHF. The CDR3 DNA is TGTGCCACCCGGTGGAGAGGAGGCAATCAGCCCCAGCATTTT.

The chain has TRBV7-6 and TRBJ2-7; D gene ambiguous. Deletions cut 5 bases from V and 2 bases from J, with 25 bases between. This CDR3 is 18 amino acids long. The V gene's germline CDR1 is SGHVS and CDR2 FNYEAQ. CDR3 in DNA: TGTGCCAGCAGCGACGGCTGGAAGACCGACCGCCAACCCTACGAGCAGTACTTC. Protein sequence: CASSDGWKTDRQPYEQYF. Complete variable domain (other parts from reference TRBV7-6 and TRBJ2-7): GAGVSQSPRYKVTKRGQDVALRCDPISGHVSLYWYRQALGQGPEFLTYFNYEAQQDKSGLPNDRFSAERPEGSISTLTIQRTEQRDSAMYRCASSDGWKTDRQPYEQYFGPGTRLTVT.

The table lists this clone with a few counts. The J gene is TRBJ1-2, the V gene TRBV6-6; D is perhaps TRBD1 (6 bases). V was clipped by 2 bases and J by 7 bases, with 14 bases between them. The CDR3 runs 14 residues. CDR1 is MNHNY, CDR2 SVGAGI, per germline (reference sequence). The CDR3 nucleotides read TGTGCCAGCAGTTACCCCCGCAGGGGCCCTGGCTACACCTTC. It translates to CASSYPRRGPGYTF.

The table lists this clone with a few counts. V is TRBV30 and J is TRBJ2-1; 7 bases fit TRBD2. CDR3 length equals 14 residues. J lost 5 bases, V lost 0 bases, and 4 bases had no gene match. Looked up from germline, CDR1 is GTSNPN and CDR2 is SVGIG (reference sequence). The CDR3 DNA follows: TGTGCCTGGAGTGTTGGACTAGGGGACAATGAGCAGTTCTTC. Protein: CAWSVGLGDNEQFF.

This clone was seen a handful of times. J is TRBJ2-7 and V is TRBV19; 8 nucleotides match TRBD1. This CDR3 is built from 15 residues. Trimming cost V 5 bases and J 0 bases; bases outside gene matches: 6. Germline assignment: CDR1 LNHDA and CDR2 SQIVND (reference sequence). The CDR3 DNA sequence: TGTGCCAGTAGTGCACTGACAGGGGTCTCCTACGAGCAGTACTTC. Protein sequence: CASSALTGVSYEQYF. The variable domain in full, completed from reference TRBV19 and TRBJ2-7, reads DGGITQSPKYLFRKEGQNVTLSCEQNLNHDAMYWYRQDPGQGLRLIYYSQIVNDFQKGDIAEGYSVSREKKESFPLTVTSAQKNPTAFYLCASSALTGVSYEQYFGPGTRLTVT.

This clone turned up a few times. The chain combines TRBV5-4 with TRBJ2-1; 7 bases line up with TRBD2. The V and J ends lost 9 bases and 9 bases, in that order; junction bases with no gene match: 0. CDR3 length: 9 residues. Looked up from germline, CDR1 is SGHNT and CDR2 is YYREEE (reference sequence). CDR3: CATGGEQFF. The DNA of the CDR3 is TGTGCCACGGGGGGTGAGCAGTTCTTC.

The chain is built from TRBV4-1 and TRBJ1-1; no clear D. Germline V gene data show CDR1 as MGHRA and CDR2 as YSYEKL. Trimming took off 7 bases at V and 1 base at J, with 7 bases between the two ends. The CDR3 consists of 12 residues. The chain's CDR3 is CASTPGNTEAFF. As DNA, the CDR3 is TGCGCCAGCACCCCAGGGAACACTGAAGCTTTCTTT.